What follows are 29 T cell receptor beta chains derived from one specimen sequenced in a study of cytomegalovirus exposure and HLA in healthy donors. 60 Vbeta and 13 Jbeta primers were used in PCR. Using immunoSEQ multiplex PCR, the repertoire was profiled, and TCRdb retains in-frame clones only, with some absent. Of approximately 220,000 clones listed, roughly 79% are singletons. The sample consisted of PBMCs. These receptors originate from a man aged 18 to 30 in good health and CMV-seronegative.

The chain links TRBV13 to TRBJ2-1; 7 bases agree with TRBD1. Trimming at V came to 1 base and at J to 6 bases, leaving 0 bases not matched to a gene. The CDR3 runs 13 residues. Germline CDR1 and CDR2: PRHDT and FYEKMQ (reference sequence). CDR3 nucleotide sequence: TGTGCCAGCAGCTTAGACAGGGGCAATGAGCAGTTCTTC. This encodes CASSLDRGNEQFF.

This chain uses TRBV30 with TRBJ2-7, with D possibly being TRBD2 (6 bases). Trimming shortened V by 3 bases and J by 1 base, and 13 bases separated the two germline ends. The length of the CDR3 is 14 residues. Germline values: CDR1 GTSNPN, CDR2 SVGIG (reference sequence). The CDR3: CAWRTGGGSYEQYF. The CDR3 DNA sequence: TGTGCCTGGAGAACCGGGGGTGGTTCCTACGAGCAGTACTTC.

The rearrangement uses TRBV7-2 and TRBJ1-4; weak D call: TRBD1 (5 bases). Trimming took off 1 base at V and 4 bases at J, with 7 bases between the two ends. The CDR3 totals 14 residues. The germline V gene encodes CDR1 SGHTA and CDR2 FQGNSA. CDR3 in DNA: TGTGCCAGCAGCTTAGGGGGACTTAATGAAAAACTGTTTTTT. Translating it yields CASSLGGLNEKLFF.

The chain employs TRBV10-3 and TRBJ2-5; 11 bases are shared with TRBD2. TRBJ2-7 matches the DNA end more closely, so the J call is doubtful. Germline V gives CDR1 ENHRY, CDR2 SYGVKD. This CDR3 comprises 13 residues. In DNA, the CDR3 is TGTGCCATCTTAGCGGGGGGGGCCTACGAGCAGTACTTC. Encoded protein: CAILAGGAYEQYF.

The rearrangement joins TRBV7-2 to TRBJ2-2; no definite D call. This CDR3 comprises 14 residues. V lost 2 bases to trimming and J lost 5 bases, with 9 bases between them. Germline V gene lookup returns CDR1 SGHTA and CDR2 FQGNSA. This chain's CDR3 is CASSLKSRTGELFF. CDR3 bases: TGTGCCAGCAGCTTAAAGTCTAGAACCGGGGAGCTGTTTTTT. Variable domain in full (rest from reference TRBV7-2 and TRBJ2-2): GAGVSQSPSNKVTEKGKDVELRCDPISGHTALYWYRQSLGQGLEFLIYFQGNSAPDKSGLPSDRFSAERTGGSVSTLTIQRTQQEDSAVYLCASSLKSRTGELFFGEGSRLTVL.

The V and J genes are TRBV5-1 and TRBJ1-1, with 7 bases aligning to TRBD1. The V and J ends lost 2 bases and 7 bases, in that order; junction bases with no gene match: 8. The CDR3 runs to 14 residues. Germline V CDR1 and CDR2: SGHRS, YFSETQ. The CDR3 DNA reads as TGCGCCAGCAGCTTCGTGACAGGGTCCTTTGAAGCTTTCTTT. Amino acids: CASSFVTGSFEAFF. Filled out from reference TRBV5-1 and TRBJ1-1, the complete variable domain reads KAGVTQTPRYLIKTRGQQVTLSCSPISGHRSVSWYQQTPGQGLQFLFEYFSETQRNKGNFPGRFSGRQFSNSRSEMNVSTLELGDSALYLCASSFVTGSFEAFFGQGTRLTVV.

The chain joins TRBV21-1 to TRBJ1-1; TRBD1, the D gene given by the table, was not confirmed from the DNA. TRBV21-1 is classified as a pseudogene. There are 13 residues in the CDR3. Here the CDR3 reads CASRKHSWTEAFF. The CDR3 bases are TGTGCCAGCAGAAAACACAGTTGGACTGAAGCTTTCTTT.

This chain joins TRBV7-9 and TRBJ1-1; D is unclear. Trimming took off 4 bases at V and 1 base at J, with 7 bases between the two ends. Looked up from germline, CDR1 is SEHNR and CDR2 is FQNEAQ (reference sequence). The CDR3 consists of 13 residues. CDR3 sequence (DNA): TGTGCCAGCAGCTATGTAGCGAACACTGAAGCTTTCTTT. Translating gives CASSYVANTEAFF.

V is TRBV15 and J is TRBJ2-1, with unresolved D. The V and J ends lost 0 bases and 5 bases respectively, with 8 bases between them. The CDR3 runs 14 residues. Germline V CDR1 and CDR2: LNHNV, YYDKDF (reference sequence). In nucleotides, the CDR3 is TGTGCCACCAGCAGAGACCACGGTGACAATGAGCAGTTCTTC. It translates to CATSRDHGDNEQFF.

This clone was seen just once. In nucleotides, the CDR3 is TGTGCCAGCAGCCAGACAGGGGGCAGCGAGTACTTC. This encodes CASSQTGGSEYF. This sequence joins TRBV5-6 and TRBJ2-5; TRBD1 agrees at 10 bases. Per germline, CDR1 SGHDT and CDR2 YYEEEE. The ends lost 4 bases at V and 12 bases at J; junction bases unmatched: 6. CDR3 length: 12 amino acids.

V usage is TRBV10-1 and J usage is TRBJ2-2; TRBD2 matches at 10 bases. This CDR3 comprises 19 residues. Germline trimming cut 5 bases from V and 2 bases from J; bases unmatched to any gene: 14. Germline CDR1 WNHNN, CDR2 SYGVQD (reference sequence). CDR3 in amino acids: CASSLISSGGFTNTGELFF. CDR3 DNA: TGCGCCAGCAGTTTAATTTCTAGCGGGGGCTTTACAAACACCGGGGAGCTGTTTTTT.

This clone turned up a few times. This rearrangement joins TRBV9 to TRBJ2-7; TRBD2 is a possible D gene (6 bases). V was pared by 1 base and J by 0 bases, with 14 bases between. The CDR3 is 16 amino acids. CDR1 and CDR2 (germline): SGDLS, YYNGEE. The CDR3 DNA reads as TGTGCCAGCAGCGTAATCTGGAGGGAAAACTCCTACGAGCAGTACTTC. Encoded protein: CASSVIWRENSYEQYF.

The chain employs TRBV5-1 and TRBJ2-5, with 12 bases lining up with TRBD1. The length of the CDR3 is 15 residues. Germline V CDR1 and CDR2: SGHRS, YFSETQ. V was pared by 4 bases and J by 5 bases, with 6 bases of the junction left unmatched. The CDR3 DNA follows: TGCGCCAGCAGCACCGGGACAGGGGGCGTTGAGACCCAGTACTTC. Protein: CASSTGTGGVETQYF. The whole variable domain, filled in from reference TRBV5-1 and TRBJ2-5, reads KAGVTQTPRYLIKTRGQQVTLSCSPISGHRSVSWYQQTPGQGLQFLFEYFSETQRNKGNFPGRFSGRQFSNSRSEMNVSTLELGDSALYLCASSTGTGGVETQYFGPGTRLLVL.

The CDR3 spells CASSLDPSGAYEQYF. Here the CDR3 DNA reads TGTGCCAGCAGCTTAGACCCATCGGGAGCCTACGAGCAGTACTTC. The rearrangement uses TRBV11-2 and TRBJ2-7; TRBD2 is a possible D gene (6 bases). The CDR3 has 15 amino acids. V lost 0 bases and J 2 bases, leaving 11 bases between the germline ends. In germline, CDR1 is SGHAT, CDR2 FQNNGV.

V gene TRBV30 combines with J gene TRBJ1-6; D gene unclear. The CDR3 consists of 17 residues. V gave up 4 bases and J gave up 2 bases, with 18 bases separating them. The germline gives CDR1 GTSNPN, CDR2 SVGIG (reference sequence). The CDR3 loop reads CAWTSQALRTYNSPLHF. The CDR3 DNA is TGTGCCTGGACCTCCCAGGCTCTGAGAACCTATAATTCACCCCTCCACTTT.

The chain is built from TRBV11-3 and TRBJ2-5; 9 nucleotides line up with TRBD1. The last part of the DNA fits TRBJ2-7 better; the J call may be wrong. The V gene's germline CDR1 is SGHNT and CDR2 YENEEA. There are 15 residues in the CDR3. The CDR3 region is CASSLGTGSLYEQYF. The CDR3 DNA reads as TGTGCCAGCAGCCTCGGGACAGGGTCCCTCTACGAGCAGTACTTC.

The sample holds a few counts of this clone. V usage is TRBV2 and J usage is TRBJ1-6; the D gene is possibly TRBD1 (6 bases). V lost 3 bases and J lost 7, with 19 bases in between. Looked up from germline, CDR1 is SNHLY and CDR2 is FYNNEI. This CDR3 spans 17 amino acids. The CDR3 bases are TGTGCCAGCAGTGACCCGGCGGGGGCGCTGGGGAATTCACCCCTCCACTTT. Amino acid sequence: CASSDPAGALGNSPLHF.

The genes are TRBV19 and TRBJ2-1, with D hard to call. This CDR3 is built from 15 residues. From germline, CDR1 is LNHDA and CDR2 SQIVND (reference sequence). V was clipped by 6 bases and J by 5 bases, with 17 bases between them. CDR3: CASSLVAVVNNEQFF. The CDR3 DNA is TGTGCCAGTAGCCTCGTGGCGGTAGTTAACAATGAGCAGTTCTTC.

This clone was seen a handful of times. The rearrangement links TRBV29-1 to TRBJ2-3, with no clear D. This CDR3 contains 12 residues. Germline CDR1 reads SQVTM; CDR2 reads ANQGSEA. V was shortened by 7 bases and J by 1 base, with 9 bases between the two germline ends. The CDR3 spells CSGGAGTDTQYF. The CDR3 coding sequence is TGCAGCGGTGGAGCTGGCACAGATACGCAGTATTTT.

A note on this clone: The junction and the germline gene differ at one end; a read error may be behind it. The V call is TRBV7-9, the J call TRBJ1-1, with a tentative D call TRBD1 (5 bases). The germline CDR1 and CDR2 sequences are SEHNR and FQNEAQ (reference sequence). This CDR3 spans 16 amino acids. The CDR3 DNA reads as TGTTCCAGCAGCTTAGGGCAGGGTGGGTTGGACACTGAAGCTTTCTTT. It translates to CSSSLGQGGLDTEAFF.

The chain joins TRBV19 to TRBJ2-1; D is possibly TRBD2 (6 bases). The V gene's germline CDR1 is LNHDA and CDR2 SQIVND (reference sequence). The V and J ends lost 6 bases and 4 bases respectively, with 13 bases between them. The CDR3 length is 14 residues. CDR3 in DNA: TGTGCCAGTAGCGTCGGCGGGGATTACAATGAGCAGTTCTTC. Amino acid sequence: CASSVGGDYNEQFF.

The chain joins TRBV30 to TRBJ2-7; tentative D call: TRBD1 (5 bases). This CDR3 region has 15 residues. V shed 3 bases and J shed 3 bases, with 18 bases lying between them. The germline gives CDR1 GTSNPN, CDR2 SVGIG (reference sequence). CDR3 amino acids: CAWSPRAGAFYEQYF. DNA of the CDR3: TGTGCCTGGAGCCCCAGGGCTGGGGCCTTCTACGAGCAGTACTTC. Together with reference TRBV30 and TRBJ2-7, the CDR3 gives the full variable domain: SQTIHQWPATLVQPVGSPLSLECTVEGTSNPNLYWYRQAAGRGLQLLFYSVGIGQISSEVPQNLSASRPQDRQFILSSKKLLLSDSGFYLCAWSPRAGAFYEQYFGPGTRLTVT.

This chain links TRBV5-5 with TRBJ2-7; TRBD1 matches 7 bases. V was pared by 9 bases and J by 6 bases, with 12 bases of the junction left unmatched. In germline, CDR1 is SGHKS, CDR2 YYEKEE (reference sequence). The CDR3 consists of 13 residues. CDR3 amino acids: CATKTGMLGEQYF. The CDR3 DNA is TGTGCCACCAAGACAGGGATGCTGGGCGAGCAGTACTTC.

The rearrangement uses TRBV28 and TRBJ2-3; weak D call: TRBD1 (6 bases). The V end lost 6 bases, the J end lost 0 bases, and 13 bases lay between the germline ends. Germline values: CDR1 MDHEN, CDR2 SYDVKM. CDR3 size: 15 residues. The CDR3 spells CASSPGHPSTDTQYF. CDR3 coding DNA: TGTGCCAGCAGCCCGGGACACCCAAGCACAGATACGCAGTATTTT.

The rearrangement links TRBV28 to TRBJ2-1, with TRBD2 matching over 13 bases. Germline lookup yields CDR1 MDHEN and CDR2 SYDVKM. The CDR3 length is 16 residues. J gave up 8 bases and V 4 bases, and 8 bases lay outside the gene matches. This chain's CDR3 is CASSSRTSGGLYEQFF. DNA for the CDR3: TGTGCCAGCAGTTCTCGGACTAGCGGGGGACTTTATGAGCAGTTCTTC.

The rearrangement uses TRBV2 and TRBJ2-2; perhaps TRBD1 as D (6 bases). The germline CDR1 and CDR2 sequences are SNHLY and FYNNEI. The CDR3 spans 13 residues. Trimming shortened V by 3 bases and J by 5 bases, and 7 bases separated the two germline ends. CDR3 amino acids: CASSDQGTGELFF. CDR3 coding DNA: TGTGCCAGCAGTGATCAGGGGACCGGGGAGCTGTTTTTT. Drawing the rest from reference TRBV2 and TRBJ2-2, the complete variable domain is EPEVTQTPSHQVTQMGQEVILRCVPISNHLYFYWYRQILGQKVEFLVSFYNNEISEKSEIFDDQFSVERPDGSNFTLKIRSTKLEDSAMYFCASSDQGTGELFFGEGSRLTVL.

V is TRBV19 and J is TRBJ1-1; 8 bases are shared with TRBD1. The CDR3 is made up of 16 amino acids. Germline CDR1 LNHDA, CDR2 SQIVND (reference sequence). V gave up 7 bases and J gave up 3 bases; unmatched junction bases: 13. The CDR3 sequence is CASTTFLQGGHTEAFF. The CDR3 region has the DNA TGTGCCAGTACTACATTCCTACAGGGGGGACACACTGAAGCTTTCTTT. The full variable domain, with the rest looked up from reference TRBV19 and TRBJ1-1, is DGGITQSPKYLFRKEGQNVTLSCEQNLNHDAMYWYRQDPGQGLRLIYYSQIVNDFQKGDIAEGYSVSREKKESFPLTVTSAQKNPTAFYLCASTTFLQGGHTEAFFGQGTRLTVV.

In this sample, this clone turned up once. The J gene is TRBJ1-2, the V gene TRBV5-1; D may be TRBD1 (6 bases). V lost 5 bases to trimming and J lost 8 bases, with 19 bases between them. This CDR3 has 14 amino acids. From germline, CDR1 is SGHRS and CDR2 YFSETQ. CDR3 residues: CASRGAGAALGYTF. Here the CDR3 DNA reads TGCGCCAGCAGGGGGGCAGGGGCTGCGCTCGGCTACACCTTC.

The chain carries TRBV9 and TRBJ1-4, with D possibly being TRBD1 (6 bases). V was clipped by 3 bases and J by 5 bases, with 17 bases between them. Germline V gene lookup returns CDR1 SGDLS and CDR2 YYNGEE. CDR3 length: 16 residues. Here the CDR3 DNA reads TGTGCCAGCAGCGCCGGGTCAGGGGTTTTAAATGAAAAACTGTTTTTT. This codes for CASSAGSGVLNEKLFF.